These 8 T cell receptor beta chains share one sample of origin, sequenced in a study of OX40 agonist ivuxolimab in advanced cancers. Using immunoSEQ multiplex PCR, the repertoire was profiled, and TCRdb retains in-frame clones only, with some absent. In the table there are about 82,000 clones, approximately 85% of which are singletons. Sequenced here: CD4+ or CD8+ T cells sorted from blood, sampled in a trial of the OX40 agonist ivuxolimab. The source of these receptors is an adult with an advanced solid tumor such as melanoma, head and neck, liver or kidney cancer.

The chain is built from TRBV9 and TRBJ2-7; the D gene is possibly TRBD2 (7 bases). The germline CDR1 and CDR2 sequences are SGDLS and YYNGEE. The V end lost 4 bases, the J end lost 0 bases, and 17 bases lay between the germline ends. This CDR3 is 16 amino acids long. The CDR3 DNA follows: TGTGCCAGCAGCCCAGGAGGGGGGGCGTCCTCCTACGAGCAGTACTTC. This sequence encodes CASSPGGGASSYEQYF.

V usage is TRBV5-1 and J usage is TRBJ2-1; D uncertain. Germline CDR1 and CDR2: SGHRS and YFSETQ. The CDR3 has 15 residues. The V gene lost 0 bases and the J gene lost 10 bases, with 17 bases spanning the gap. DNA for the CDR3: TGCGCCAGCAGCTTGGATCCGGGCCCCGCGGAAGAGCAGTTCTTC. Its translation: CASSLDPGPAEEQFF.

The chain joins TRBV2 to TRBJ2-7; 11 positions agree with TRBD1. The CDR3 loop spans 13 amino acids. V shed 7 bases, J shed 7 bases, and the junction held 6 bases outside the gene matches. Germline V gene data show CDR1 as SNHLY and CDR2 as FYNNEI. The CDR3 coding sequence is TGTGCCAGCACCGAGGGACAGGGGGTTGAGCAGTACTTC. Translation gives CASTEGQGVEQYF.

This chain uses TRBV28 with TRBJ2-7; 7 bases are shared with TRBD1. Trimming removed 8 bases from V and 3 bases from J; junction bases left unmatched: 19. The CDR3 is made up of 17 amino acids. Germline-derived CDR1 and CDR2 are MDHEN and SYDVKM. In DNA, the CDR3 is TGTGCCAGCGTCCCCTTCCCCGGGACAGAGGACTTCTACGAGCAGTACTTC. This sequence encodes CASVPFPGTEDFYEQYF. Together with reference TRBV28 and TRBJ2-7, the CDR3 gives the full variable domain: DVKVTQSSRYLVKRTGEKVFLECVQDMDHENMFWYRQDPGLGLRLIYFSYDVKMKEKGDIPEGYSVSREKKERFSLILESASTNQTSMYLCASVPFPGTEDFYEQYFGPGTRLTVT.

The table lists this clone with a few counts. This chain connects TRBV29-1 to TRBJ1-1, with D maybe TRBD1 (6 bases). Trimming took 8 bases from V and 1 from J, leaving 14 bases between them. The germline V gene has CDR1 SQVTM and CDR2 ANQGSEA. This CDR3 is 13 amino acids long. The CDR3 spells CSIQGQANTEAFF. In nucleotides, the CDR3 is TGCAGCATCCAGGGACAAGCGAACACTGAAGCTTTCTTT.

V is TRBV5-1 and J is TRBJ2-3; D ambiguous. The CDR3 is 17 amino acids. The V gene's germline CDR1 is SGHRS and CDR2 YFSETQ. V gave up 0 bases and J gave up 2 bases, with 16 bases separating them. CDR3 sequence reads: CASSLVSLGSSTDTQYF. In DNA form, the CDR3 reads TGCGCCAGCAGCTTGGTATCTCTAGGCTCTTCCACAGATACGCAGTATTTT.

This chain connects TRBV10-3 to TRBJ2-2, with D uncertain. CDR3 length equals 11 residues. The germline CDR1 and CDR2 sequences are ENHRY and SYGVKD. The V end lost 7 bases, the J end lost 6 bases, and 6 bases lay between the germline ends. The CDR3 DNA follows: TGTGCCATCACTAAAGCCGGGGAGCTGTTTTTT. Amino acids: CAITKAGELFF.

The rearrangement uses TRBV5-1 and TRBJ1-5; a weak D match, TRBD1 (5 bases). This CDR3 contains 13 residues. Trimming took 4 bases from V and 5 from J, leaving 10 bases between them. Germline V lookup: CDR1 SGHRS, CDR2 YFSETQ. The CDR3 loop reads CASSPGPDQPQHF. For the CDR3, the DNA is TGCGCCAGCAGCCCGGGGCCCGATCAGCCCCAGCATTTT.